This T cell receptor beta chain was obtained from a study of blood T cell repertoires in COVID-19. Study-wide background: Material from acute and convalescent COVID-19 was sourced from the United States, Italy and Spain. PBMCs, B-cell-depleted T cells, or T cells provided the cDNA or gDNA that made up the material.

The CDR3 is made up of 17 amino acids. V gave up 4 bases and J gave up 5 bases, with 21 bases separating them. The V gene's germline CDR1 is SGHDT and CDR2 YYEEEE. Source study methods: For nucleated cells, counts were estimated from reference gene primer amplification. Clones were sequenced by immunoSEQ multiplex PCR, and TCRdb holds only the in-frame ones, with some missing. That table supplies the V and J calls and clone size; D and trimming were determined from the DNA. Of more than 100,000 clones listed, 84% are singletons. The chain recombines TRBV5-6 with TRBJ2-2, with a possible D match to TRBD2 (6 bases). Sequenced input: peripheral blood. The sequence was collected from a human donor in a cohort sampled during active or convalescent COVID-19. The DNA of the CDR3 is TGTGCCAGCAGCCTACGCTGGGTAGAGGGGAGGACCGGGGAGCTGTTTTTT. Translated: CASSLRWVEGRTGELFF. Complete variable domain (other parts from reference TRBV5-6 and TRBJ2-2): DAGVTQSPTHLIKTRGQQVTLRCSPKSGHDTVSWYQQALGQGPQFIFQYYEEEERQRGNFPDRFSGHQFPNYSSELNVNALLLGDSALYLCASSLRWVEGRTGELFFGEGSRLTVL.